Below, 3 T cell receptor beta chains from the same sample are listed, as sequenced in a study of blood T cell repertoires in COVID-19. Repertoires were generated with immunoSEQ multiplex PCR, while TCRdb's copy carries only in-frame clones and drops some. The data show about 240,000 clones, about four fifths seen once. Sample: peripheral blood. The receptors originated from a woman of 80 years or more with COVID-19, enrolled during active disease.

This chain uses TRBV30 with TRBJ2-3; 8 bases map to TRBD2. CDR3 length: 16 residues. With 5 bases clipped from V and 5 bases from J, the junction kept 15 bases outside the gene matches. Germline V CDR1 and CDR2: GTSNPN, SVGIG (reference sequence). The CDR3 reads CAWVGSAGALGDTQYF. In DNA form, the CDR3 reads TGTGCCTGGGTGGGGTCAGCGGGGGCCTTGGGAGATACGCAGTATTTT.

This chain connects TRBV18 to TRBJ2-5; D perhaps matches TRBD2 (6 bases). This CDR3 spans 16 amino acids. The germline CDR1 and CDR2 sequences are KGHSH and LQKENI. V dropped 2 bases and J dropped 2 bases, with 15 bases sitting between them. CDR3 loop: CASSPRWGLKQETQYF. The DNA for the CDR3 is TGTGCCAGCTCACCAAGGTGGGGACTCAAGCAAGAGACCCAGTACTTC.

The genes are TRBV19 and TRBJ1-1; D is perhaps TRBD1 (6 bases). Trimming shortened V by 7 bases and J by 1 base, and 16 bases separated the two germline ends. CDR3 length: 15 amino acids. Germline V gene data show CDR1 as LNHDA and CDR2 as SQIVND (reference sequence). The CDR3 is CASIGTTKGNTEAFF. The DNA for the CDR3 is TGTGCCAGTATTGGGACAACGAAAGGGAACACTGAAGCTTTCTTT.